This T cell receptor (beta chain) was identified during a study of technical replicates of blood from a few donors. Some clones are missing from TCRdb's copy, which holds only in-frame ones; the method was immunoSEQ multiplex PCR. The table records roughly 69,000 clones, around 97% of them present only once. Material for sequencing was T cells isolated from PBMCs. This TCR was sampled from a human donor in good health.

CDR3 amino acids: CASSLALGGLNTGELFF. CDR3 DNA: TGTGCCAGCAGCTTAGCCCTCGGGGGGCTGAACACCGGGGAGCTGTTTTTT. This chain links TRBV11-3 with TRBJ2-2, with D perhaps matching TRBD2 (7 bases). This CDR3 region has 17 residues. Trimming shortened V by 1 base and J by 1 base, and 13 bases separated the two germline ends. CDR1 and CDR2 from the germline V gene are SGHNT and YENEEA.